Following are 24 T cell receptor beta chains from one sample sequenced in a study of naive and memory T cell subsets. No antigen has been assigned to these receptors. Two oligonucleotides, mixed equimolar, formed the beta constant-region primer covering TRBC1 and TRBC2. Ligated cDNA was amplified by four rounds of PCR with nested alpha and beta constant-region primers and SP2. TCRdb reprocessed the UMI-ligation and nested PCR reads via MiXCR and lists one record per CDR3 protein. The profile covers roughly 150,000 distinct CDR3 sequences, with 15% to 20% appearing a single time and 0.55% to 0.75% taken by the ten largest. General study findings and limits: A few larger clonotypes appeared in naive repertoires, especially CD8, possibly memory cells re-expressing CD45RA.

Input material: naive CD8+ T cells from blood. These receptors were collected from a human donor in good health.

The rearrangement joins TRBV27 to TRBJ2-1; tentative D call: TRBD2 (6 bases). V was shortened by 5 bases and J by 5 bases, with 22 bases between the two germline ends. CDR3 size: 17 residues. Germline assignment: CDR1 MNHEY and CDR2 SMNVEV (reference sequence). The CDR3 DNA follows: TGTGCCAGCAGTGACCTTCTAGCGTCGAAGGTCCACAATGAGCAGTTCTTC. It yields the protein CASSDLLASKVHNEQFF.

The V gene is TRBV12-3 or TRBV12-4, the J gene TRBJ1-2; D gene unclear. CDR3 length: 12 residues. Trimming left V 3 bases short and J 7 bases short, with 9 bases between. The CDR3 sequence is CASSLGSGGYTF. CDR3 in DNA: TGTGCCAGCAGTTTGGGGTCTGGTGGCTACACCTTC.

V is TRBV4-2 and J is TRBJ2-7; D is unclear. The CDR3 extends over 15 amino acids. Trimming stripped 0 bases from V and 2 bases from J, with 11 bases between. CDR1 is LGHNA and CDR2 is YNFKEQ in the germline V gene. As DNA, the CDR3 is TGTGCCAGCAGCCAAGAGGGCCTCGAAACCTACGAGCAGTACTTC. Translated: CASSQEGLETYEQYF.

V gene TRBV5-4 combines with J gene TRBJ1-1; D is uncertain. Germline V gene lookup returns CDR1 SGHNT and CDR2 YYREEE (reference sequence). Trimming shortened V by 1 base and J by 1 base, and 11 bases separated the two germline ends. This CDR3 region has 15 residues. CDR3 nucleotide sequence: TGTGCCAGCAGCTTGTCCCAGGCTACGAACACTGAAGCTTTCTTT. Protein product: CASSLSQATNTEAFF.

This clonotype has ten or more counts. This rearrangement joins TRBV6-6 to TRBJ2-5; D remains ambiguous. The CDR3 has 17 residues. V lost 5 bases and J lost 2, with 21 bases in between. CDR1 and CDR2 from the germline V gene are MNHNY and SVGAGI (reference sequence). In nucleotides, the CDR3 is TGTGCCAGCAGTCCCCCGGGCTTTGGCCAGGAACAAGAGACCCAGTACTTC. It encodes CASSPPGFGQEQETQYF.

This clonotype was recorded only once. The genes are TRBV28 and TRBJ2-5, with 7 bases lining up with TRBD1. V was pared by 4 bases and J by 2 bases, with 13 bases of the junction left unmatched. Germline V gene sequence: CDR1 MDHEN, CDR2 SYDVKM. The CDR3 runs 17 residues. The CDR3 protein is CASSYSTGQRHQETQYF. The CDR3 nucleotides read TGTGCCAGCAGTTACTCGACAGGGCAAAGACATCAAGAGACCCAGTACTTC.

J is TRBJ2-1 and V is TRBV28, with no clear D. This CDR3 spans 11 amino acids. The germline V gene encodes CDR1 MDHEN and CDR2 SYDVKM. V was shortened by 7 bases and J by 5 bases, with 6 bases between the two germline ends. DNA of the CDR3: TGTGCCAGCATTAACCACAATGAGCAGTTCTTC. This translates into CASINHNEQFF. Supplemented by reference TRBV28 and TRBJ2-1, the full variable domain reads DVKVTQSSRYLVKRTGEKVFLECVQDMDHENMFWYRQDPGLGLRLIYFSYDVKMKEKGDIPEGYSVSREKKERFSLILESASTNQTSMYLCASINHNEQFFGPGTRLTVL.

V is TRBV6-5 and J is TRBJ1-2; D remains unclear. Germline lookup yields CDR1 MNHEY and CDR2 SVGAGI. Trimming pared 6 bases from V and 3 bases from J, leaving 14 bases between. The CDR3 is 14 amino acids. CDR3 region: CASRRGRTDYGYTF. CDR3 DNA: TGTGCCAGCAGGCGAGGACGGACCGACTATGGCTACACCTTC.

This chain links TRBV28 with TRBJ2-1, with 7 bases that match TRBD1. CDR1 MDHEN and CDR2 SYDVKM come from the germline V gene. V lost 3 bases and J lost 14; bases outside the gene matches: 7. CDR3 size: 12 residues. CDR3 DNA: TGTGCCAGCAGTTTGCTCGGGACAGCCGAGTTCTTC. This translates into CASSLLGTAEFF.

This clonotype is a singleton in its sample. This chain connects TRBV7-9 to TRBJ2-3; TRBD1 matches 8 bases. This CDR3 spans 17 amino acids. The ends lost 2 bases at V and 2 bases at J; junction bases unmatched: 9. The germline V gene encodes CDR1 SEHNR and CDR2 FQNEAQ (reference sequence). CDR3 coding DNA: TGTGCCAGCAGCTTACCGAGACAGGGGAACTACACAGATACGCAGTATTTT. Its protein product is CASSLPRQGNYTDTQYF.

The chain combines TRBV4-1 with TRBJ2-1; TRBD2 aligns across 8 bases. The V gene's germline CDR1 is MGHRA and CDR2 YSYEKL. The V segment lost 4 bases and the J segment 6 bases; nucleotides outside the gene matches: 11. The CDR3 has 16 amino acids. The DNA of the CDR3 is TGCGCCAGCAGCCCTCCCGGGGGGGGGAAGCGCAATGAGCAGTTCTTC. It translates to CASSPPGGGKRNEQFF.

This clonotype has just a few counts. The genes are TRBV29-1 and TRBJ1-1; 7 nucleotides line up with TRBD1. The CDR3 covers 17 residues. Trimming cost V 5 bases and J 3 bases; bases outside gene matches: 18. Germline V gives CDR1 SQVTM, CDR2 ANQGSEA. CDR3 DNA sequence: TGCAGCGTTTCCGATGACAGGGAAGTGTTAGGGGACACTGAAGCTTTCTTT. Its protein is CSVSDDREVLGDTEAFF. Combining the CDR3 with reference TRBV29-1 and TRBJ1-1 gives the whole variable domain SAVISQKPSRDICQRGTSLTIQCQVDSQVTMMFWYRQQPGQSLTLIATANQGSEATYESGFVIDKFPISRPNLTFSTLTVSNMSPEDSSIYLCSVSDDREVLGDTEAFFGQGTRLTVV.

The V and J genes are TRBV29-1 and TRBJ2-3; perhaps TRBD2 as D (6 bases). V lost 3 bases and J 3 bases, leaving 7 bases between the germline ends. The CDR3 loop spans 12 amino acids. CDR1 is SQVTM and CDR2 is ANQGSEA in the germline V gene. The CDR3: CSVDGGTDTQYF. CDR3 DNA: TGCAGCGTTGATGGGGGGACAGATACGCAGTATTTT.

The CDR3 sequence: CASSVQGDSYEQYF. The CDR3 DNA sequence: TGTGCCAGCAGCGTGCAGGGAGACTCCTACGAGCAGTACTTC. This chain links TRBV9 with TRBJ2-7; D tentatively reads TRBD1 or TRBD2 (5 bases each). Trimming removed 2 bases at V and 0 bases at J, with 9 bases between. Per germline, CDR1 SGDLS and CDR2 YYNGEE. The CDR3 totals 14 residues.

This clonotype was counted between two and nine times. The V call is TRBV30, the J call TRBJ2-7, with TRBD2 matching over 9 bases. V gave up 3 bases and J gave up 5 bases; unmatched junction bases: 8. Germline lookup yields CDR1 GTSNPN and CDR2 SVGIG (reference sequence). This CDR3 has 14 amino acids. CDR3 in amino acids: CAWSPGTSIDEQYF. CDR3 sequence (DNA): TGTGCCTGGAGCCCGGGGACTAGCATCGACGAGCAGTACTTC.

This chain links TRBV11-2 with TRBJ2-3; 10 bases align to TRBD2. The V and J ends lost 4 bases and 6 bases, in that order; junction bases with no gene match: 7. Germline loops: CDR1 SGHAT, CDR2 FQNNGV. This CDR3 is 15 amino acids long. This CDR3 is CASSSAAGGRDTQYF. For the CDR3, the DNA is TGTGCCAGCAGCTCCGCAGCGGGAGGGAGGGATACGCAGTATTTT.

The V and J genes are TRBV6-5 and TRBJ2-3; D possibly corresponds to TRBD1 (6 bases). Trimming took 1 base from V and 0 from J, leaving 17 bases between them. The CDR3 consists of 18 residues. CDR1 and CDR2 (germline): MNHEY, SVGAGI. CDR3 in amino acids: CASSYFGGGQTSTDTQYF. In DNA form, the CDR3 reads TGTGCCAGCAGTTACTTTGGGGGCGGCCAAACTAGCACAGATACGCAGTATTTT.

This clonotype occurred a few times. The V gene is TRBV29-1, the J gene TRBJ2-3, with D maybe TRBD2 (6 bases). V lost 6 bases and J lost 3, with 22 bases in between. This CDR3 is 16 amino acids long. The germline V gene encodes CDR1 SQVTM and CDR2 ANQGSEA. CDR3: CSVAWWYPGETDTQYF. CDR3 nucleotides: TGCAGCGTCGCCTGGTGGTACCCGGGAGAAACAGATACGCAGTATTTT.

To note about this clonotype: Sequence at one end of the junction differs from germline and may be a read error. The chain uses TRBV14 and TRBJ2-7; no firm D call. The germline gives CDR1 SGHDN, CDR2 FVKESK. The CDR3 contains 13 residues. The CDR3 loop reads CASSEDLLYEQYF. The CDR3 DNA sequence: TGTGCCAGCAGCGAAGACTTGCTCTACGAGCAGTACTTC.

This clonotype has just a few counts. J is TRBJ1-3 and V is TRBV23-1, with D tentatively TRBD1 (6 bases). TRBV23-1 is designated an ORF whose function remains uncertain. The CDR3 covers 19 residues. V was trimmed by 4 bases and J by 0 bases, leaving 22 bases between them. CDR3 DNA sequence: TGCGCCAGCAGTCGTAAAGAGGGCCGACAGGAAGCCTCTGGAAACACCATATATTTT. It codes for CASSRKEGRQEASGNTIYF.

The genes are TRBV28 and TRBJ2-7; D possibly uses TRBD1 or TRBD2 (6 bases each). Germline V gene sequence: CDR1 MDHEN, CDR2 SYDVKM. The CDR3 covers 15 residues. The V gene lost 5 bases and the J gene lost 6 bases, with 20 bases spanning the gap. This CDR3 reads CASSILLDSGPEQYF. In DNA, the CDR3 is TGTGCCAGCAGTATTCTCCTGGACAGCGGGCCCGAGCAGTACTTC.

There are a few counts of this clonotype. The chain is built from TRBV9 and TRBJ2-2; D remains unclear. V was clipped by 5 bases and J by 7 bases, with 6 bases between them. The CDR3 length is 11 residues. Germline assignment: CDR1 SGDLS and CDR2 YYNGEE. The CDR3 loop reads CASSVSGELFF. As DNA, the CDR3 is TGTGCCAGCAGTGTGAGCGGGGAGCTGTTTTTT.

CDR3 sequence: CSVIAGENYEQYF. In DNA, the CDR3 is TGCAGCGTGATAGCGGGAGAGAACTACGAGCAGTACTTC. V is TRBV29-1 and J is TRBJ2-7; TRBD2 matches 9 bases. Germline assignment: CDR1 SQVTM and CDR2 ANQGSEA. The CDR3 is 13 amino acids. V lost 6 bases, J lost 3 bases, and 6 bases stayed unmatched.

This clonotype occurred a few times. The chain employs TRBV29-1 and TRBJ2-7, with 15 bases that match TRBD2. This CDR3 spans 15 amino acids. After removal of 6 bases from V and 6 bases from J, the junction contained 9 bases not matched to a gene. CDR1 and CDR2 (germline): SQVTM, ANQGSEA. DNA for the CDR3: TGCAGCGTCGGGTCCGTGGGACTAGCGGGAGGCGAGCAGTACTTC. Protein product: CSVGSVGLAGGEQYF.